The 25 T cell receptor beta chains below were found in one sample sequenced in a study of blood T cells in healthy people across ages. A sample-barcoded 5' primer and a J-beta primer mix were used in a second PCR of roughly 7 to 11 cycles. TCRdb independently ran MiXCR on the 5' RACE reads; one entry per CDR3 protein. This table holds roughly 1,800,000 distinct CDR3 sequences, around half found once. The sequencing sample was made of blood. The receptors here all came from a middle-aged woman in good health.

The chain couples TRBV28 to TRBJ2-7; 7 nucleotides agree with TRBD1. The V and J ends lost 5 bases and 2 bases, in that order; junction bases with no gene match: 15. The CDR3 sequence is 17 residues long. The germline gives CDR1 MDHEN, CDR2 SYDVKM. This chain's CDR3 is CASSPHPQGTIPYEQYF. The CDR3 DNA is TGTGCCAGCAGTCCCCATCCACAGGGGACCATCCCCTACGAGCAGTACTTC.

V and J are TRBV3-1 and TRBJ2-3; D might be TRBD1 (5 bases). This CDR3 has 13 residues. Germline assignment: CDR1 LGHDT and CDR2 YNNKEL (reference sequence). Between the trimmed V and J ends, which lost 2 bases and 8 bases, there was a span of 11 bases. The CDR3 region is CASSQPFRGTQYF. In DNA form, the CDR3 reads TGTGCCAGCAGCCAACCATTTAGGGGTACGCAGTATTTT.

This clonotype was detected a few times. V usage is TRBV9 and J usage is TRBJ2-5, with D possibly TRBD2 on 6 matching bases. CDR3 size: 15 residues. V was shortened by 4 bases and J by 5 bases, with 18 bases between the two germline ends. The V gene's germline CDR1 is SGDLS and CDR2 YYNGEE. The CDR3: CASSPRGNLWETQYF. The CDR3 DNA follows: TGTGCCAGCAGCCCCCGGGGGAACCTTTGGGAGACCCAGTACTTC. Looking up the rest from reference TRBV9 and TRBJ2-5 gives the full variable domain: DSGVTQTPKHLITATGQRVTLRCSPRSGDLSVYWYQQSLDQGLQFLIQYYNGEERAKGNILERFSAQQFPDLHSELNLSSLELGDSALYFCASSPRGNLWETQYFGPGTRLLVL.

This clonotype was picked up a small number of times. The chain uses TRBV6-5 and TRBJ1-2; weak D call: TRBD1 (6 bases). This CDR3 is built from 14 residues. Trimming cost V 10 bases and J 5 bases, with 20 bases left between them. The V gene's germline CDR1 is MNHEY and CDR2 SVGAGI. CDR3 coding DNA: TGTGCCACCGGGAGGACAGTCCCCCCTTATGGCTACACCTTC. It encodes CATGRTVPPYGYTF.

The chain has TRBV28 and TRBJ2-4; D uncertain. Looked up from germline, CDR1 is MDHEN and CDR2 is SYDVKM. CDR3 size: 15 residues. The germline V and J ends were trimmed by 7 bases and 0 bases, with 13 bases remaining between them. The chain's CDR3 is CASTGRALAKNIQYF. CDR3 nucleotides: TGTGCCAGCACTGGACGAGCCTTAGCCAAAAACATTCAGTACTTC.

The chain couples TRBV6-5 to TRBJ2-5, with 11 bases aligning to TRBD1. The CDR3 runs to 15 residues. V dropped 1 base and J dropped 3; count of bases not matched to a gene: 1. The germline CDR1 and CDR2 sequences are MNHEY and SVGAGI. The CDR3 spells CASSYWGQGEETQYF. The CDR3 region has the DNA TGTGCCAGCAGTTACTGGGGACAGGGGGAAGAGACCCAGTACTTC.

This clonotype was seen only a few times. The CDR3 sequence: CASSGGRHTQYF. CDR3 DNA: TGTGCCAGCAGCGGAGGAAGGCATACGCAGTATTTT. J is TRBJ2-3 and V is TRBV13; D might be TRBD2 (5 bases). V lost 5 bases and J lost 7, with 10 bases in between. Germline CDR1 is PRHDT and CDR2 is FYEKMQ (reference sequence). This CDR3 contains 12 residues. The variable domain in full, with the rest retrieved from reference TRBV13 and TRBJ2-3, is AAGVIQSPRHLIKEKRETATLKCYPIPRHDTVYWYQQGPGQDPQFLISFYEKMQSDKGSIPDRFSAQQFSDYHSELNMSSLELGDSALYFCASSGGRHTQYFGPGTRLTVL.

The J gene is TRBJ1-2, the V gene TRBV7-2; TRBD1 is a possible D gene (6 bases). V lost 6 bases, J lost 4 bases, and 15 bases lay in between. CDR3 size: 14 residues. The germline V gene encodes CDR1 SGHTA and CDR2 FQGNSA. The CDR3 DNA is TGTGCCAGCAGACCTGGACAGTCTCTCTATGGCTACACCTTC. This translates into CASRPGQSLYGYTF.

The V call is TRBV11-2, the J call TRBJ2-4; the D gene could be TRBD1 or TRBD2 (5 bases each). CDR3 length: 15 residues. Trimming pared 7 bases from V and 5 bases from J, leaving 18 bases between. CDR1 SGHAT and CDR2 FQNNGV come from the germline V gene. CDR3 in DNA: TGTGCCAGCACCGGGACCGCCGGGCTCCAAAACATTCAGTACTTC. Protein sequence: CASTGTAGLQNIQYF. Complete variable domain (other parts from reference TRBV11-2 and TRBJ2-4): EAGVAQSPRYKIIEKRQSVAFWCNPISGHATLYWYQQILGQGPKLLIQFQNNGVVDDSQLPKDRFSAERLKGVDSTLKIQPAKLEDSAVYLCASTGTAGLQNIQYFGAGTRLSVL.

The CDR3 loop reads CASSFEEGVREDYGYTF. The CDR3 coding sequence is TGTGCCAGCTCCTTTGAGGAAGGGGTAAGGGAAGACTATGGCTACACCTTC. This sequence joins TRBV28 and TRBJ1-2, with D possibly TRBD1 on 5 matching bases. Germline V gene lookup returns CDR1 MDHEN and CDR2 SYDVKM. Trimming stripped 8 bases from V and 3 bases from J, with 25 bases between. This CDR3 is 17 amino acids long.

The sample holds a few counts of this clonotype. This rearrangement joins TRBV6-5 to TRBJ2-7, with D possibly TRBD2 on 6 matching bases. This CDR3 has 15 amino acids. CDR1 is MNHEY, CDR2 SVGAGI, per germline. Trimming left V 2 bases short and J 0 bases short, with 11 bases between. CDR3 sequence: CASSYMGGSSYEQYF. For the CDR3, the DNA is TGTGCCAGCAGTTACATGGGGGGAAGCTCCTACGAGCAGTACTTC.

The chain joins TRBV12-3 or TRBV12-4 to TRBJ2-7; 9 bases are shared with TRBD1. Losses at the gene ends were 7 bases for V and 3 bases for J; bases not matched to a gene: 7. The CDR3 contains 14 residues. DNA for the CDR3: TGTGCCAGCACCTCCGGACAGGGGAGCTACGAGCAGTACTTC. This codes for CASTSGQGSYEQYF.

The chain couples TRBV7-2 to TRBJ2-2; D is uncertain. Trimming shortened V by 1 base and J by 1 base, and 7 bases separated the two germline ends. The CDR3 consists of 15 residues. The germline gives CDR1 SGHTA, CDR2 FQGNSA. In nucleotides, the CDR3 is TGTGCCAGCAGCTTAGTGCACAAGAACACCGGGGAGCTGTTTTTT. It encodes CASSLVHKNTGELFF. Looking up the rest from reference TRBV7-2 and TRBJ2-2 gives the full variable domain: GAGVSQSPSNKVTEKGKDVELRCDPISGHTALYWYRQSLGQGLEFLIYFQGNSAPDKSGLPSDRFSAERTGGSVSTLTIQRTQQEDSAVYLCASSLVHKNTGELFFGEGSRLTVL.

This clonotype has ten or more counts. The chain recombines TRBV7-2 with TRBJ2-5; D may match TRBD1 or TRBD2 (6 bases each). Trimming shortened V by 5 bases and J by 5 bases, and 24 bases separated the two germline ends. This CDR3 spans 17 amino acids. Germline V gene sequence: CDR1 SGHTA, CDR2 FQGNSA. CDR3 sequence: CASSPEGGRGLSETQYF. As DNA, the CDR3 is TGTGCCAGCAGCCCCGAGGGGGGCAGGGGTCTTTCCGAGACCCAGTACTTC.

In this sample, this clonotype turned up a few times. The chain has TRBV6-1 and TRBJ2-1, with 7 bases that match TRBD1. This CDR3 has 16 residues. The V segment lost 5 bases and the J segment 4 bases; nucleotides outside the gene matches: 11. Germline values: CDR1 MNHNS, CDR2 SASEGT. CDR3 bases: TGTGCCAGCAGTATCCTCGCACAGGGGCGGTACAATGAGCAGTTCTTC. Its translation is CASSILAQGRYNEQFF.

The V gene is TRBV20-1, the J gene TRBJ1-5; tentatively, D is TRBD1 (6 bases). The V end was cut by 4 bases, the J end by 3 bases, with 13 bases between. CDR3 length: 14 residues. CDR1 is DFQATT and CDR2 is SNEGSKA in the germline V gene (reference sequence). CDR3 nucleotide sequence: TGCAGTGCTACCCCGACAGGCCTCAATCAGCCCCAGCATTTT. It specifies CSATPTGLNQPQHF.

The chain has TRBV4-1 and TRBJ1-4, with TRBD1 matching 7 bases. The CDR3 extends over 15 amino acids. The germline V gene encodes CDR1 MGHRA and CDR2 YSYEKL. Trimming removed 0 bases from V and 6 bases from J; junction bases left unmatched: 4. CDR3 protein: CASSQDAGGDEKLFF. In DNA form, the CDR3 reads TGCGCCAGCAGCCAAGACGCAGGGGGAGATGAAAAACTGTTTTTT.

This clonotype has more than one count but fewer than ten. V and J are TRBV21-1 and TRBJ2-4; TRBD1, the table's D call, was not compared with the DNA. TRBV21-1 is a pseudogene locus. The CDR3 has 14 amino acids. The CDR3 DNA reads TGTGCCAGCAGCAAAGACAGGGAGGTGAACATTCAGTACTTC. It is translated as CASSKDREVNIQYF.

About this clonotype itself: Sequence at one end of the junction differs from germline and may be a read error. The gene calls are TRBV5-1 and TRBJ2-5, with 14 bases lining up with TRBD2. The CDR3 runs 17 residues. CDR1 SGHRS and CDR2 YFSETQ come from the germline V gene. CDR3 sequence: CAGSAAGLAGGRETQYF. The CDR3 DNA reads as TGCGCCGGCAGCGCCGCTGGACTAGCGGGAGGAAGGGAGACCCAGTACTTC.

This chain uses TRBV6-1 with TRBJ2-3, with D unresolved. CDR3 length equals 15 residues. V was cut by 7 bases and J by 3 bases, with 17 bases left in between. CDR1 is MNHNS, CDR2 SASEGT, per germline. The CDR3 protein is CASNPGGGMTDTQYF. CDR3 sequence (DNA): TGTGCCAGCAACCCCGGCGGTGGAATGACAGATACGCAGTATTTT.

This sequence joins TRBV4-3 and TRBJ2-5; weak D call: TRBD2 (5 bases). Matching the DNA end better, TRBJ2-7 makes the J call doubtful. Germline V gene lookup returns CDR1 LGHNA and CDR2 YSLEER. The CDR3 totals 16 residues. For the CDR3, the DNA is TGCGCCAGCAGCCAAGATCAAAGTCGGGGTAGCAGCGAGCAGTACTTC. Protein product: CASSQDQSRGSSEQYF.

J is TRBJ2-4 and V is TRBV7-2; 7 bases fit TRBD1. The end of the DNA fits TRBJ2-5 better, so the J call may be wrong. The germline V gene has CDR1 SGHTA and CDR2 FQGNSA. CDR3 size: 14 residues. The CDR3 protein is CASSRDSIQETQYF. The DNA of the CDR3 is TGTGCCAGCAGCCGGGACAGCATACAGGAGACCCAGTACTTC.

This rearrangement joins TRBV2 to TRBJ2-5; 7 nucleotides agree with TRBD1. Looked up from germline, CDR1 is SNHLY and CDR2 is FYNNEI. The CDR3 has 14 amino acids. V lost 7 bases and J lost 0; bases outside the gene matches: 5. The CDR3 DNA is TGTGCCAGCATCCAGGGGGTGTACCAAGAGACCCAGTACTTC. Protein: CASIQGVYQETQYF.

The J gene is TRBJ2-5, the V gene TRBV20-1, with D perhaps matching TRBD2 (5 bases). The CDR3 runs to 16 residues. Germline V gene data show CDR1 as DFQATT and CDR2 as SNEGSKA (reference sequence). Trimming took off 1 base at V and 2 bases at J, with 17 bases between the two ends. The CDR3 loop is CSARGSLRTGQETQYF. The DNA for the CDR3 is TGCAGTGCTAGAGGCTCCTTGAGGACGGGGCAAGAGACCCAGTACTTC.

V gene TRBV20-1 combines with J gene TRBJ2-1; tentatively, D is TRBD1 (5 bases). CDR1 is DFQATT and CDR2 is SNEGSKA in the germline V gene (reference sequence). This CDR3 spans 15 amino acids. Trimming removed 0 bases from V and 5 bases from J, with 14 bases in between. CDR3 sequence (DNA): TGCAGTGCTAGAGATCCGAGCAGGGCGGACAATGAGCAGTTCTTC. The encoded protein is CSARDPSRADNEQFF.